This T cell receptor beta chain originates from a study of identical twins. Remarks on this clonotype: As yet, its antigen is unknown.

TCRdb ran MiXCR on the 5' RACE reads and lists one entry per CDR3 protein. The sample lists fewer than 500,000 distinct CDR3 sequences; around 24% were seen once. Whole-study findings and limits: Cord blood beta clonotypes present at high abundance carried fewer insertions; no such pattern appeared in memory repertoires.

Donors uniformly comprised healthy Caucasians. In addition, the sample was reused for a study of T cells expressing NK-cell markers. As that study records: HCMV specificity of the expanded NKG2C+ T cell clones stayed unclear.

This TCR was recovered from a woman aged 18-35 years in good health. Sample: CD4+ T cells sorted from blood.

The CDR3 DNA sequence: TGTGCCAGCAGTCCCCCGCGTGACACTGAAGCTTTCTTT. Its protein is CASSPPRDTEAFF. V gene TRBV12-3 or TRBV12-4 combines with J gene TRBJ1-1; D remains ambiguous. The CDR3 is made up of 13 amino acids. Trimming took 5 bases from V and 3 from J, leaving 10 bases between them.